The sample holds many counts of the clone carrying this T cell receptor beta chain. Its antigen is undetermined. This CDR3 has 20 residues. The V and J ends lost 0 bases and 0 bases respectively, with 23 bases between them. CDR1 and CDR2 (germline): SGHRS, YFSETQ. The sample comes from a study of neurological immune-mediated disorders. General observations from the study: The level of TCR clonal expansion was highest in patients with HTLV-1-associated myelopathy and lowest in multiple sclerosis, where it fell below the level seen in healthy controls. Among 34 multiple sclerosis patients, 18 had repertoires that phylogenetic grouping placed in one related-CDR3 cluster, a possible signature.

Stored at -80 C, 2 million PBMCs were the source of the unsorted libraries. 5'RACE generated cDNA with 10-nucleotide random UMIs. TCRdb passed the 5' RACE reads through MiXCR, listing each CDR3 protein once. The repertoire holds about 69,000 distinct CDR3 sequences, with about 4% as singletons. Material for sequencing was PBMCs. This receptor was obtained from a man aged 30-40 years with multiple sclerosis. The chain is built from TRBV5-1 and TRBJ2-3; D might be TRBD1 or TRBD2, each matching 6 bases. As DNA, the CDR3 is TGCGCCAGCAGCTTGGTGGGGGGCAGCCGAATCCAGACTAGCACAGATACGCAGTATTTT. Translated, it gives CASSLVGGSRIQTSTDTQYF.